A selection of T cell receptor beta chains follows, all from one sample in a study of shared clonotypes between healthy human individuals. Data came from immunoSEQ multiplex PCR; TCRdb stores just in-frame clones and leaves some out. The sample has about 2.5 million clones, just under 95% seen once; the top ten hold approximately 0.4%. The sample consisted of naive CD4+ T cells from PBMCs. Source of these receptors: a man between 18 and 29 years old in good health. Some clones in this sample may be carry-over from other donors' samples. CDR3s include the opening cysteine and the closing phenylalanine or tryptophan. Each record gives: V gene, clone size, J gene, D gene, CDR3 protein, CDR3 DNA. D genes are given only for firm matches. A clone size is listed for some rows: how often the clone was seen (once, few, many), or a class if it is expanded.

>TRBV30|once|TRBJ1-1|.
CAWSPLSERGNTEAFF
TGTGCCTGGAGCCCCCTATCAGAGCGGGGAAACACTGAAGCTTTCTTT
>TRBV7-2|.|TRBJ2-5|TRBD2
CASSLAGGDQETQYF
TGTGCCAGCAGCTTAGCGGGGGGGGACCAAGAGACCCAGTACTTC
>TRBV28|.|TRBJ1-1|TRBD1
CATEGQHNEAFF
TGTGCCACCGAGGGACAGCATAATGAAGCTTTCTTT
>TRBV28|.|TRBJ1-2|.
CASSFLSYGYTF
TGTGCCAGCAGTTTTCTCTCATATGGCTACACCTTC
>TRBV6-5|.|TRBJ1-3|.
CASTTGTRGNTIYF
TGTGCCAGCACCACCGGGACAAGAGGAAACACCATATATTTT
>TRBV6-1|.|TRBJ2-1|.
CASSPERGDEQFF
TGTGCCAGCAGTCCTGAAAGGGGGGATGAGCAGTTCTTC
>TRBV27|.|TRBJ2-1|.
CASSLLVAAQGKSEQFF
TGTGCCAGCAGTTTATTGGTAGCGGCCCAGGGAAAGAGTGAGCAGTTCTTC
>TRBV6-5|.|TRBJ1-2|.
CASTRGYGYTF
TGTGCCAGCACCCGGGGCTATGGCTACACCTTC
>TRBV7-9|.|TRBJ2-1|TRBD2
CASSSSGGPHNEQFF
TGTGCCAGCAGCTCTAGCGGAGGGCCCCACAATGAGCAGTTCTTC
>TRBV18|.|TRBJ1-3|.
CASSPQVQADSGNTIYF
TGTGCCAGCTCCCCGCAGGTTCAGGCAGACTCTGGAAACACCATATATTTT
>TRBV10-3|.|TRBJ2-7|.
CAISDNSGVEQYF
TGTGCCATCAGTGATAATTCTGGGGTCGAGCAGTACTTC
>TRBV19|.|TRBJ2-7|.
CASSRGLLYEQYF
TGTGCCAGTAGTCGTGGTCTCCTCTACGAGCAGTACTTC
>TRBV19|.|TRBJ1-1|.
CASSIGAQRAFF
TGTGCCAGTAGTATAGGGGCTCAGAGAGCTTTCTTT
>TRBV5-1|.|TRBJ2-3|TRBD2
CASSVSGSGLADTQYF
TGCGCCAGCAGCGTTAGCGGGAGCGGGCTGGCAGATACGCAGTATTTT
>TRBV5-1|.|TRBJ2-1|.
CASRLGTGVYNEQFF
TGCGCCAGCAGACTCGGGACGGGAGTCTACAATGAGCAGTTCTTC
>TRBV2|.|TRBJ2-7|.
CASSYFGAYEQYF
TGTGCCAGCAGTTACTTCGGAGCCTACGAGCAGTACTTC
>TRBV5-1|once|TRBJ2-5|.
CASSSTGARGETQYF
TGCGCCAGCAGCTCCACGGGAGCCCGTGGGGAGACCCAGTACTTC
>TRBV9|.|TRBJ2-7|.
CASSVDGLAPREQYF
TGTGCCAGCAGCGTAGATGGTTTAGCTCCTCGCGAGCAGTACTTC
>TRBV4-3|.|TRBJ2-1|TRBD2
CASSQDTLAGPPGQFF
TGCGCCAGCAGCCAAGATACCCTAGCGGGACCCCCAGGGCAGTTCTTC
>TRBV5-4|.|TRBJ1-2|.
CASSSTGTGNYGYTF
TGTGCCAGCAGCTCTACCGGGACGGGTAACTATGGCTACACCTTC
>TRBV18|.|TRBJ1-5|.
CASSKTGYNQPQHF
TGTGCCAGCTCAAAAACAGGGTACAATCAGCCCCAGCATTTT
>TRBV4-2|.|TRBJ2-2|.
CASSHNRAAGGIINTGELFF
TGTGCCAGCAGCCATAATCGAGCTGCAGGCGGAATCATTAACACCGGGGAGCTGTTTTTT
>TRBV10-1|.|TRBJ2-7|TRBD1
CASCRDRGSMRQYF
TGCGCCAGCTGTCGGGACAGGGGGTCCATGAGGCAGTACTTC
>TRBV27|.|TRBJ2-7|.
CASSLTLSSYEQYF
TGTGCCAGCAGTTTGACGCTTAGCTCCTACGAGCAGTACTTC
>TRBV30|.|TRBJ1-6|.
CAIQGEANSPLHF
TGTGCCATACAAGGAGAGGCCAATTCACCCCTCCACTTT
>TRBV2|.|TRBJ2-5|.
CASSRVLAEETQYF
TGTGCCAGCAGTCGGGTACTAGCTGAAGAGACCCAGTACTTC
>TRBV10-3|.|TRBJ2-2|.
CAISDHKLEGTGELFF
TGTGCCATCAGTGATCATAAGCTAGAGGGCACCGGGGAGCTGTTTTTT
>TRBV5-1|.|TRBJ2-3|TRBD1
CASSREPLGQGAKDTQYF
TGCGCCAGCAGCCGAGAACCACTTGGACAGGGGGCTAAAGATACGCAGTATTTT
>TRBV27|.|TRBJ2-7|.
CASSLVRTYEQYF
TGTGCCAGCAGTTTGGTCAGGACCTACGAGCAGTACTTC
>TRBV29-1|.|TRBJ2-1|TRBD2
CSVEGGSSYEQFF
TGCAGCGTTGAAGGCGGGAGTAGCTATGAGCAGTTCTTC
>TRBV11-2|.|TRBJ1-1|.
CATMAVGLNTEAFF
TGTGCCACCATGGCAGTTGGCCTGAACACTGAAGCTTTCTTT
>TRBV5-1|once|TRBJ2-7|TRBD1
CASSSTGTGAAEQYF
TGCGCCAGCAGCTCAACCGGGACAGGGGCTGCCGAGCAGTACTTC
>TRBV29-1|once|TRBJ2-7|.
CSAYAGGMSEQYF
TGCAGCGCCTATGCTGGGGGGATGAGCGAGCAGTACTTC
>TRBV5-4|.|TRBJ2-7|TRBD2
CASSSGLAVYEQYF
TGTGCCAGCAGCTCCGGACTAGCGGTTTACGAGCAGTACTTC
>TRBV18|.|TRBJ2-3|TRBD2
CASSPPGLAGGNTDTQYF
TGTGCCAGCTCACCACCAGGACTAGCGGGAGGGAACACAGATACGCAGTATTTT
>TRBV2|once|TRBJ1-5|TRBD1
CASRDRAYSNQPQHF
TGTGCCAGCAGAGACAGGGCTTATAGCAATCAGCCCCAGCATTTT
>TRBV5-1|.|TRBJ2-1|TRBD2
CASSLEEAGPHNEQFF
TGCGCCAGCAGCTTGGAGGAAGCGGGGCCCCACAATGAGCAGTTCTTC
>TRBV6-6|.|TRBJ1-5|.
CASSYDSNQPQHF
TGTGCCAGCAGTTATGATAGCAATCAGCCCCAGCATTTT
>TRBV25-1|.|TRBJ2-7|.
CASRNTRDSYYEQYF
TGTGCCAGCAGGAATACCCGGGACTCGTACTACGAGCAGTACTTC
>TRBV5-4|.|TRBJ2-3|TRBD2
CASSSGGGGRSTDTQYF
TGTGCCAGCAGCTCCGGGGGGGGCGGGAGAAGCACAGATACGCAGTATTTT
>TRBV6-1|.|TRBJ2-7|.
CASREGPSYEQYF
TGTGCCAGCAGGGAGGGACCATCCTACGAGCAGTACTTC
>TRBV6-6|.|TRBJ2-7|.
CASSSAYTGTAIEQYF
TGTGCCAGCAGTTCCGCCTACACCGGGACGGCGATCGAGCAGTACTTC
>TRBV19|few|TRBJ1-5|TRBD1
CASSIGRGTGNQPQHF
TGTGCCAGTAGTATAGGCAGGGGGACAGGCAATCAGCCCCAGCATTTT
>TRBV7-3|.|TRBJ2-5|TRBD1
CASSSGQGETQYF
TGTGCCAGCAGCTCGGGACAGGGAGAGACCCAGTACTTC
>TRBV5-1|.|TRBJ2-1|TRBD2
CASSFLAENNEQFF
TGCGCCAGCAGCTTCCTAGCGGAAAACAATGAGCAGTTCTTC
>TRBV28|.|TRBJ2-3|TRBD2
CASSQRSGSGVDTQYF
TGTGCCAGCAGCCAGCGCAGCGGGAGTGGGGTAGATACGCAGTATTTT
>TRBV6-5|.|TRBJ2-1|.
CASSQRGGSYNEQFF
TGTGCCAGCAGCCAAAGGGGCGGCTCCTACAATGAGCAGTTCTTC
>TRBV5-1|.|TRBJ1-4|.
CASSRNGALNEKLFF
TGCGCCAGCAGCCGCAATGGGGCCCTTAATGAAAAACTGTTTTTT
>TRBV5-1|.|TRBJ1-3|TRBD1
CASSRQGANSGNTIYF
TGCGCCAGCAGCCGACAGGGGGCGAATTCTGGAAACACCATATATTTT
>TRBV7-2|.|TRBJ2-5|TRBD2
CASSLSGSEETQYF
TGTGCCAGTTCCCTTAGCGGGAGTGAAGAGACCCAGTACTTC
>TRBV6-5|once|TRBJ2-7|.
CARKDVAYEQYF
TGTGCCAGGAAGGACGTCGCCTACGAGCAGTACTTC
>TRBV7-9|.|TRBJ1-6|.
CASSLGRAGVNSPLHF
TGTGCCAGCAGCTTAGGACGGGCAGGCGTGAATTCACCCCTCCACTTT
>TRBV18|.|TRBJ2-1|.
CASSPGGETVF
TGTGCCAGCTCACCCGGAGGGGAAACGGTCTTC
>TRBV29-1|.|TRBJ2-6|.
CSARLVRPGANVLTF
TGCAGCGCCAGACTAGTAAGGCCTGGGGCCAACGTCCTGACTTTC
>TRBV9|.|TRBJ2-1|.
CATHWPASFDEQFF
TGTGCCACGCATTGGCCCGCTAGTTTCGATGAGCAGTTCTTC
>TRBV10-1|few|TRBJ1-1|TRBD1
CASSRQGNTEAFF
TGCGCCAGCAGTAGACAGGGGAACACTGAAGCTTTCTTT
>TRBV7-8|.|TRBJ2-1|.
CASSTQRTLSSYNEQFF
TGTGCCAGCAGCACCCAGCGTACCCTAAGTTCCTACAATGAGCAGTTCTTC
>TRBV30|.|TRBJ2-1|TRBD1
CAWSAKPGQGENEQFF
TGTGCCTGGAGTGCCAAGCCGGGACAGGGAGAAAATGAGCAGTTCTTC
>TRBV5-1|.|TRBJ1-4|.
CASSFGSNEKLFF
TGCGCCAGCAGCTTTGGATCTAATGAAAAACTGTTTTTT
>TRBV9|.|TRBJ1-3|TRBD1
CASSPGTGAGNTIYF
TGTGCCAGCAGCCCGGGGACAGGGGCTGGAAACACCATATATTTT